This T cell receptor (beta chain) was captured in a study of CD8 T cells in ankylosing spondylitis. For TCR beta, libraries came from quantitative 5'-RACE with molecular barcodes. A single record per CDR3 protein comes from TCRdb applying MiXCR to the 5' RACE reads. The sample includes more than 300,000 distinct CDR3 sequences, 7% to 9% seen only once; the top ten take roughly 15%. This clonotype showed up many times. The target antigen is unknown. V shed 2 bases and J shed 0 bases, with 7 bases lying between them. This CDR3 is built from 13 residues. Germline CDR1 reads SQVTM; CDR2 reads ANQGSEA. Whole-study results and caveats: Both synovial fluid and blood in reactive arthritis had previously been reported to carry some motif variants. Reportedly, disease-linked clones are significantly enriched in ankylosing spondylitis patients' matched synovial fluid. A TCR beta motif of 8 or 9 highly homologous variants appeared characteristic of ankylosing spondylitis blood.

The receptor's source is a male donor with ankylosing spondylitis. The sample taken for sequencing was blood, either unsorted or a sorted T cell fraction (not recorded which). This chain links TRBV29-1 with TRBJ1-1; no clear D. The CDR3 loop reads CSVERTLNTEAFF. The CDR3 bases are TGCAGCGTTGAACGGACGCTGAACACTGAAGCTTTCTTT.